These T cell receptor beta chains were read from a single sample in a study of T-cell reconstitution after alpha-beta-depleted transplantation in children. Each CDR3 protein is one row after TCRdb ran MiXCR on the PCR reads. In the table there are hundreds of thousands of distinct CDR3 sequences, approximately 14% of which are singletons. Sequences were derived from PBMCs, sampled before TCRalphabeta/CD19-depleted stem cell transplant. Receptors were obtained from a girl aged 2 to 10 with congenital amegakaryocytic thrombocytopenia, due to receive a stem cell transplant. CDR3s include the opening cysteine and the closing phenylalanine or tryptophan. The D gene is left open where the match is weak. Where a row states a size, it is once, few, many or the class of an expanded clone; other rows omit it.

j_call	d_call	v_call	clone_size	cdr3_nt	cdr3_aa
TRBJ2-5	NA	TRBV20-1	NA	TGCAGTGCCCACGACATGGGGCAAGAGACCCAGTACTTC	CSAHDMGQETQYF
TRBJ2-3	NA	TRBV27	many	TGTGCCAGCAGTTCCGGACTACTCACAGATACGCAGTATTTT	CASSSGLLTDTQYF
TRBJ2-7	NA	TRBV7-2	many	TGTGCCAGCAGCTTAGTGCAAACCTACGAGCAGTACTTC	CASSLVQTYEQYF
TRBJ1-6	NA	TRBV6-5	NA	TGTGCCAGCAGACTCCTCTCTGGGGCCAGCCGCTCCTATAATTCACCCCTCCACTTT	CASRLLSGASRSYNSPLHF
TRBJ2-3	TRBD2	TRBV13	NA	TGTGCCAGCAGCCCCCAATGGACTAGCGGTGTGAATACGCAGTATTTT	CASSPQWTSGVNTQYF
TRBJ2-3	TRBD2	TRBV6-2/TRBV6-3	NA	TGTGCCAGCAGTCAGGGACTAGCCCCCCAGTATTTT	CASSQGLAPQYF
TRBJ2-7	NA	TRBV5-1	many	TGCGCCAGCAGCTTGGAGCAGTACTTC	CASSLEQYF
TRBJ2-5	NA	TRBV12-3/TRBV12-4	NA	TGTGCCGGCAGCCCCACTAGCCAGGAGACCCAGTACTTC	CAGSPTSQETQYF
TRBJ2-1	NA	TRBV29-1	many	TGCAGCGTTGCCGGGACACGCTACAATGAGCAGTTCTTC	CSVAGTRYNEQFF
TRBJ1-1	NA	TRBV10-3	many	TGTGCCATCAGTGATCAGGGAGGTACTGAAGCTTTCTTT	CAISDQGGTEAFF
TRBJ2-1	NA	TRBV7-9	few	TGTGCCAGCAGCCGTAGGGGGACGGACAATGAGCAGTTCTTC	CASSRRGTDNEQFF
TRBJ1-1	TRBD1	TRBV29-1	many	TGCAGCGTTGAGGGACAGGGGAGGCCTGAAGCTTTCTTT	CSVEGQGRPEAFF
TRBJ1-2	TRBD1	TRBV15	many	TGTGCCACCAGCAGATTCCGGGACAGCAATTTGGGCTACACCTTC	CATSRFRDSNLGYTF
TRBJ1-6	NA	TRBV28	few	TGTGCCAGCAGTTTTGCGGGAAGTGCTAGTTCACCCCTCCACTTT	CASSFAGSASSPLHF
TRBJ1-2	NA	TRBV29-1	few	TGCAGCGCCGAGGGGGGGAACTATGGCTACACCTTC	CSAEGGNYGYTF
TRBJ1-5	NA	TRBV28	NA	TGTGCCAGCATGGGGGCCGCTAGCAATCAGCCCCAGCATTTT	CASMGAASNQPQHF
TRBJ2-3	TRBD2	TRBV28	few	TGTGCCAGCAGTTTACCTGGACTAGCGGGAGATCGGGATACGCAGTATTTT	CASSLPGLAGDRDTQYF
TRBJ2-1	TRBD2	TRBV12-3/TRBV12-4	many	TGTGCCAGCAGTCAACGTCCGGGACTAGCGGGAGATGAGCAGTTCTTC	CASSQRPGLAGDEQFF
TRBJ1-2	NA	TRBV20-1	NA	TGCAGTGCTAGAGATTCAGGGATGAGCGGCTACACCTTC	CSARDSGMSGYTF
TRBJ1-2	NA	TRBV7-8	few	TGTGCCAGCAGCTTAGAGGGGAGCTGGACGGGCTACACCTTC	CASSLEGSWTGYTF
TRBJ2-7	TRBD2	TRBV7-9	many	TGTGCCAGCAGCCCACTAGCGGCAGCGGTTTACGAGCAGTACTTC	CASSPLAAAVYEQYF
TRBJ1-1	TRBD1	TRBV20-1	many	TGCAGTGCGCAGGGACAGGGGGCGAACACTGAAGCTTTCTTT	CSAQGQGANTEAFF
TRBJ1-3	NA	TRBV4-1	few	TGCGCCAGCAGTCAATTTGAAAGGGGTGGAAACACCATATATTTT	CASSQFERGGNTIYF
TRBJ1-2	NA	TRBV6-5	few	TGTGCCAGCAGTTCCCTCAAGGGGGGTCTGAGGAACTATGGCTACACCTTC	CASSSLKGGLRNYGYTF
TRBJ2-1	TRBD2	TRBV5-6	many	TGTGCCAGCAGCCCAAGACCGGGACTAGCGGACAATGAGCAGTTCTTC	CASSPRPGLADNEQFF
TRBJ2-2	TRBD2	TRBV5-1	many	TGCGCCAGCAGCTTAAGGACTAGCGGAGCATCGAACACCGGGGAGCTGTTTTTT	CASSLRTSGASNTGELFF
TRBJ2-1	NA	TRBV11-2	few	TGTGCCAGCAGCTTAGGACCAGTAGCGTGGCGGGGTAGGGATGAGCAGTTCTTC	CASSLGPVAWRGRDEQFF
TRBJ2-1	NA	TRBV18	many	TGTGCCAGCTCACGACAGGAGAGCTCCTACAATGAGCAGTTCTTC	CASSRQESSYNEQFF
TRBJ2-5	NA	TRBV5-4	NA	TGTGCCAGCAGCTTAGAGCCATTGAAGACCCAGTACTTC	CASSLEPLKTQYF
TRBJ2-7	NA	TRBV12-3/TRBV12-4	few	TGTGCCAGCAGTATTAGCACATCAATCGGGCAGTACTTC	CASSISTSIGQYF
TRBJ2-2	NA	TRBV5-1	few	TGCGCCAGCAGCCAAATTGATTACACCGGGGAGCTGTTTTTT	CASSQIDYTGELFF
TRBJ2-1	NA	TRBV5-5	few	TGTGCCAGCAGCTTGACTCTCGGGTGGATAAGTGAGCAGTTCTTC	CASSLTLGWISEQFF
TRBJ2-1	TRBD2	TRBV20-1	few	TGCAGTGCTTCGGGAGGGTTCACCTACAATGAGCAGTTCTTC	CSASGGFTYNEQFF
TRBJ2-1	NA	TRBV6-5	many	TGTGCCAGCAGTTACTCGACTAGGTACAATGAGCAGTTCTTC	CASSYSTRYNEQFF
TRBJ2-5	NA	TRBV2	many	TGTGCCGCGCTAGACTGGTTCCAAGAGACCCAGTACTTC	CAALDWFQETQYF
TRBJ2-1	NA	TRBV7-9	many	TGTGCCAGCAGTTGGAGCTCCTACAATGAGCAGTTCTTC	CASSWSSYNEQFF
TRBJ2-3	TRBD1	TRBV7-8	NA	TGTGCCAGCAGCTCCGGAACGACAGGGGGGGATACGCAGTATTTT	CASSSGTTGGDTQYF
TRBJ2-3	NA	TRBV5-1	many	TGCGCCAGCAGCTTGTACAGGCCGGTCACAGATACGCAGTATTTT	CASSLYRPVTDTQYF
TRBJ2-5	TRBD1	TRBV5-1	NA	TGCGCCAGCAGCTTGGCCCCCGGGACAGGGGAAGAGACCCAGTACTTC	CASSLAPGTGEETQYF
TRBJ2-3	NA	TRBV6-5	few	TGTGCCAGCAGTTATCGGCGCACAGATACGCAGTATTTT	CASSYRRTDTQYF
TRBJ2-1	NA	TRBV20-1	NA	TGCAGTGTTCCATTTTCAGGCTATGAGCAGTTCTTC	CSVPFSGYEQFF
TRBJ2-7	TRBD2	TRBV20-1	few	TGCAGTGCTAGCTCACTAGCGGGAGGGCCCGGGGACGAGCAGTACTTC	CSASSLAGGPGDEQYF
TRBJ2-5	TRBD1	TRBV20-1	NA	TGCAGTGCCCCAAGGGTGGGACAGGGTTTCCCAGAGACCCAGTACTTC	CSAPRVGQGFPETQYF
TRBJ1-1	TRBD1	TRBV12-3/TRBV12-4	many	TGTGCCAGCAACAGTTTTGGCGGCAGGGGGTCTACTGAAGCTTTCTTT	CASNSFGGRGSTEAFF
TRBJ1-2	NA	TRBV27	few	TGTGCCAGCAGTTTTCTAGGGGATAACGGCTACACCTTC	CASSFLGDNGYTF
TRBJ2-7	TRBD1	TRBV7-9	NA	TGTGCCAGCAGCTTAGCGGGACAGAGCGACGAGCAGTACTTC	CASSLAGQSDEQYF
TRBJ2-7	NA	TRBV29-1	NA	TGCAGCGTTCTGGACGACTACGAGCAGTACTTC	CSVLDDYEQYF
TRBJ2-7	NA	TRBV27	few	TGTGCCAGCAGGGGATTTGGGGGCAGGCCTCAGTATACCTACGAGCAGTACTTC	CASRGFGGRPQYTYEQYF
TRBJ2-1	NA	TRBV5-1	few	TGCGCCAGCAGCTTCACAGGGAGGGATGAGCAGTTCTTC	CASSFTGRDEQFF
TRBJ1-1	NA	TRBV4-1	NA	TGCGCCAGCAGCCAAGATACGGGGGCTCTTTCGGCTTTCTTT	CASSQDTGALSAFF
TRBJ2-7	NA	TRBV6-6	many	TGTGCCAGCAGTTACTCGGACAGCTACGAGCAGTACTTC	CASSYSDSYEQYF
TRBJ2-3	NA	TRBV29-1	many	TGCAGCGCCGGCACTCTAACAGATACGCAGTATTTT	CSAGTLTDTQYF
TRBJ2-1	NA	TRBV15	many	TGTGCCACCAGCAGAGATCCTTTGGCGCCCTACAATGAGCAGTTCTTC	CATSRDPLAPYNEQFF